This T cell receptor beta chain was retrieved from a study of monozygotic twins with inflammatory bowel disease. Regarding the study as a whole: There was no support for any single strong signal or clonotype associated with IBD. IBD patients displayed reduced TCRbeta diversity (inverse Simpson) when set against healthy co-twins. Background noise in patient repertoires may stem from differing immunosuppressive treatments.

Concerning this clonotype itself: Its specificity is not known.

Each CDR3 protein gets one entry in TCRdb, which reprocessed the 5' RACE reads and gives no DNA. This sample's clone table lists about 380,000 distinct CDR3 sequences. The authors drew roughly 2.5 ml of blood from each donor. The CDR3 consists of 16 residues. The rearrangement links TRBV12-3 or TRBV12-4 to TRBJ2-3; TCRdb's assignment of TRBD1 cannot be checked, as there is no DNA. The source of this sequence is a human donor with ulcerative colitis or Crohn's disease, or a healthy co-twin of an affected twin (not recorded which). Material for sequencing was blood. The CDR3 protein is CASTPGGGAHTDTQYF.